This note documents a single TCR beta chain sequence. Its antigen is undetermined. These data belong to a study of cytomegalovirus exposure and HLA in healthy donors. About the research overall: In a later analysis, it was reported that the roughly 120 validation repertoires had been produced on the same platform as the 666 repertoires belonging to the first cohort. Study findings and constraints: Rarity held for most TCR sequences, but there were some public TCRs that occurred in many donors.

TCRdb's copy holds only in-frame clones and misses some; the assay was immunoSEQ multiplex PCR. The repertoire consists of 350,000 or so clones, with 80% to 90% occurring once and the leading ten covering 0.7% to 0.85%. This CDR3 region has 16 residues. J was trimmed by 5 bases and V by 6 bases; bases with no gene match: 15. The V gene's germline CDR1 is MGHDK and CDR2 SYGVNS. The chain carries TRBV25-1 and TRBJ2-7, with 8 bases that match TRBD1. The sequenced sample was PBMCs. The TCR originated in a woman in her late teens or twenties in good health and CMV-seronegative. CDR3: CASSHTLTGVIDEQYF. The CDR3 DNA is TGTGCCAGCAGCCATACCCTGACAGGGGTGATAGACGAGCAGTACTTC.